This T cell receptor beta chain emerged from a study of blood T cells in healthy people across ages. Study results and caveats: Long-lived donors exceeded aged donors in naive CD4+ cells and diversity. Bulk PBMC profiling left naive and antigen-experienced comparisons inconclusive. Diversity was estimated from one million T cells, and these estimates were considered underestimates.

Samples had at least 6.5 million PBMCs isolated from them. With a J-beta primer mix and a sample-barcoded 5' primer, a second PCR ran 7 to 11 cycles. Each CDR3 protein is one row after TCRdb ran MiXCR on the 5' RACE reads. This table has 650,000 or so distinct CDR3 sequences, around 50% appearing once. Comment on this clonotype: Its antigen is as yet unknown.

The V segment lost 5 bases and the J segment 4 bases; nucleotides outside the gene matches: 8. From germline, CDR1 is SEHNR and CDR2 FQNEAQ (reference sequence). This CDR3 has 14 residues. The genes are TRBV7-9 and TRBJ2-7; TRBD1 matches 7 bases. Input material: blood. The sequence was collected from a woman aged 80 or over in good health. In nucleotides, the CDR3 is TGTGCCAGCAGCCCCGGGACAGCAATTTACGAGCAGTACTTC. Protein sequence: CASSPGTAIYEQYF.